One and the same sample provided the 23 T cell receptor beta chains below, sequenced in a study of shared clonotypes between healthy human individuals. Using immunoSEQ multiplex PCR, the repertoire was profiled, and TCRdb retains in-frame clones only, with some absent. The table includes about 380,000 clones, approximately 97% detected once. The sample comprised memory CD8+ T cells sorted from blood. Subset of the sample: CD45RO+ cells pooled with CCR7-negative TemRA cells. These receptor sequences come from a man aged 30 to 45 in good health.

V and J are TRBV5-4 and TRBJ1-1; TRBD1 agrees at 10 bases. The CDR3 consists of 19 residues. CDR1 is SGHNT, CDR2 YYREEE, per germline (reference sequence). The V gene end was trimmed by 4 bases and the J gene end by 4 bases; junction bases not matched to a gene: 19. CDR3 coding DNA: TGTGCCAGCAGCCCGGTAGGGACAGGGGCCCACGCAATAGGCACTGAAGCTTTCTTT. The encoded protein is CASSPVGTGAHAIGTEAFF.

The chain recombines TRBV5-4 with TRBJ1-1; D ambiguous. CDR1 is SGHNT, CDR2 YYREEE, per germline (reference sequence). Trimming pared 0 bases from V and 1 base from J, leaving 7 bases between. The CDR3 spans 14 residues. The CDR3 spells CASSLVAPNTEAFF. In DNA, the CDR3 is TGTGCCAGCAGCTTGGTGGCCCCGAACACTGAAGCTTTCTTT.

This clone was found once. V is TRBV2 and J is TRBJ2-2; 8 positions agree with TRBD2. Trimming removed 10 bases from V and 5 bases from J; junction bases left unmatched: 6. The CDR3 is made up of 13 amino acids. Germline lookup yields CDR1 SNHLY and CDR2 FYNNEI. The CDR3, as DNA: TGTGCCACCCGGGAGGGTGGTACCGGGGAGCTGTTTTTT. Protein: CATREGGTGELFF.

This clone was seen a single time. The chain joins TRBV5-5 to TRBJ1-4; D is ambiguous. Trimming removed 6 bases at V and 0 bases at J, with 15 bases between. CDR3 length equals 16 residues. CDR1 and CDR2 (germline): SGHKS, YYEKEE (reference sequence). CDR3 DNA: TGTGCCAGCACCGCGCGACCATCTGCAACTAATGAAAAACTGTTTTTT. Protein product: CASTARPSATNEKLFF.

The chain employs TRBV28 and TRBJ2-7; 7 bases line up with TRBD2. CDR3 size: 15 residues. V shed 7 bases, J shed 0 bases, and the junction held 9 bases outside the gene matches. Germline CDR1 is MDHEN and CDR2 is SYDVKM. The CDR3 reads CASTTELAASYEQYF. Written as DNA, the CDR3 is TGTGCCAGCACCACCGAGCTAGCGGCCTCCTACGAGCAGTACTTC.

This rearrangement joins TRBV11-2 to TRBJ2-3; 7 bases fit TRBD2. This CDR3 region has 14 residues. J was trimmed by 4 bases and V by 6 bases; bases with no gene match: 7. Germline lookup yields CDR1 SGHAT and CDR2 FQNNGV. In nucleotides, the CDR3 is TGTGCCAGCAGGTTGGGGGGAGGGCCAGATACGCAGTATTTT. This translates into CASRLGGGPDTQYF.

A word on this clone: A junction end diverges from the germline sequence, so it may reflect a read error. The chain joins TRBV4-1 to TRBJ2-5; 11 bases match TRBD2. CDR3 length equals 14 residues. Germline V gene sequence: CDR1 MGHRA, CDR2 YSYEKL. The CDR3 bases are TGCGCCAGCAGCCAAGCGGGAACTAGCGGGAGTAGGCACTTC. Residues: CASSQAGTSGSRHF.

The chain links TRBV25-1 to TRBJ2-7; weak D call: TRBD1 (7 bases). Per the germline V gene, CDR1 is MGHDK and CDR2 is SYGVNS. V shed 1 base and J shed 6 bases, with 13 bases lying between them. The CDR3 length is 14 residues. The CDR3 sequence is CASSEWGQGGEQYF. CDR3 bases: TGTGCCAGCAGTGAATGGGGCCAGGGGGGCGAGCAGTACTTC.

The J gene is TRBJ2-3, the V gene TRBV5-5, with a possible D match to TRBD1 (5 bases). The V end was cut by 4 bases, the J end by 1 base, with 7 bases between. Germline lookup yields CDR1 SGHKS and CDR2 YYEKEE (reference sequence). This CDR3 has 13 residues. The CDR3 is CASSQTGTDTQYF. The CDR3 nucleotides read TGTGCCAGCAGCCAGACAGGCACAGATACGCAGTATTTT.

This chain uses TRBV6-1 with TRBJ2-7, with 9 positions matching TRBD1. V gave up 3 bases and J gave up 5 bases; unmatched junction bases: 8. The V gene's germline CDR1 is MNHNS and CDR2 SASEGT. This CDR3 is 15 amino acids long. This chain's CDR3 is CASSDPGQGYHEQYF. The CDR3 bases are TGTGCCAGCAGTGACCCGGGACAGGGCTACCACGAGCAGTACTTC.

In regard to this clone: In the same sample, other DNA sequences code for this CDR3. This chain joins TRBV28 and TRBJ2-7; D is possibly TRBD2 (5 bases). The germline V and J ends were trimmed by 3 bases and 2 bases, with 14 bases remaining between them. CDR3 length: 15 residues. Germline loops: CDR1 MDHEN, CDR2 SYDVKM. The CDR3, as DNA: TGTGCCAGCAGTTTTTCGGGGAGAGCCCCCTACGAGCAGTACTTC. Protein product: CASSFSGRAPYEQYF.

This clone was detected only once. The genes are TRBV28 and TRBJ2-1; D call uncertain. The V end was cut by 4 bases, the J end by 7 bases, with 14 bases between. This CDR3 contains 14 residues. Germline CDR1 is MDHEN and CDR2 is SYDVKM. As DNA, the CDR3 is TGTGCCAGCAGTTCGCCAGCCCTCCTAAATGAGCAGTTCTTC. Residues: CASSSPALLNEQFF.

The chain joins TRBV27 to TRBJ1-2, with D possibly TRBD1 on 5 matching bases. The CDR3 covers 15 residues. Trimming removed 2 bases at V and 0 bases at J, with 10 bases between. Germline lookup yields CDR1 MNHEY and CDR2 SMNVEV (reference sequence). CDR3 in DNA: TGTGCCAGCAGTTTAGTCACAGGCCCTAACTATGGCTACACCTTC. It translates to CASSLVTGPNYGYTF.

The rearrangement links TRBV29-1 to TRBJ2-2; TRBD2 is a possible D gene (5 bases). This CDR3 is built from 15 residues. The germline V gene has CDR1 SQVTM and CDR2 ANQGSEA. V was trimmed by 0 bases and J by 2 bases, leaving 10 bases between them. The CDR3 loop is CSVEDMAGNTGELFF. The DNA of the CDR3 is TGCAGCGTTGAAGATATGGCGGGTAACACCGGGGAGCTGTTTTTT.

The V gene is TRBV6-1, the J gene TRBJ1-2; a weak D match, TRBD1 (6 bases). Germline lookup yields CDR1 MNHNS and CDR2 SASEGT. CDR3 length equals 14 residues. The V and J ends lost 6 bases and 8 bases respectively, with 19 bases between them. The CDR3 spells CASRDRGPRGGYTF. CDR3 bases: TGTGCCAGCAGAGATAGAGGCCCAAGGGGGGGCTACACCTTC.

The chain recombines TRBV6-5 with TRBJ1-3; D is unclear. Trimming removed 6 bases from V and 8 bases from J, with 20 bases in between. Germline loops: CDR1 MNHEY, CDR2 SVGAGI. The CDR3 loop spans 15 amino acids. The CDR3 nucleotides read TGTGCCAGCAGCCTCAGCGGTTCGAGGCGAGACACCATATATTTT. As protein: CASSLSGSRRDTIYF.

The chain combines TRBV6-1 with TRBJ1-5; no reliable D call. CDR1 is MNHNS, CDR2 SASEGT, per germline. This CDR3 is built from 13 residues. Trimming took off 10 bases at V and 0 bases at J, with 10 bases between the two ends. The DNA of the CDR3 is TGTGCCACTGGACGGGTTAGCAATCAGCCCCAGCATTTT. Amino acid sequence: CATGRVSNQPQHF.

The genes are TRBV6-1 and TRBJ2-1, with D unresolved. V lost 5 bases and J 4 bases, leaving 12 bases between the germline ends. The germline V gene encodes CDR1 MNHNS and CDR2 SASEGT. CDR3 length equals 14 residues. CDR3 region: CASSLTPKYNEQFF. The CDR3 nucleotides are TGTGCCAGCAGTCTAACCCCGAAGTACAATGAGCAGTTCTTC.

Of note for this clone: Other DNA sequences from this sample encode an identical CDR3 as well. V gene TRBV28 combines with J gene TRBJ2-1; possibly TRBD2 for D (6 bases). This CDR3 comprises 14 residues. The germline V gene encodes CDR1 MDHEN and CDR2 SYDVKM. V shed 5 bases and J shed 4 bases, with 12 bases lying between them. The DNA of the CDR3 is TGTGCCAGCAGTCCCGGGACTTTGTACAATGAGCAGTTCTTC. Its protein product is CASSPGTLYNEQFF.

J is TRBJ2-1 and V is TRBV11-1; 8 nucleotides agree with TRBD2. The germline V gene encodes CDR1 SGHAT and CDR2 FQDESV (reference sequence). This CDR3 region has 13 residues. The junction had 4 bases not matched to a gene; V was cut back by 1 base and J by 11 bases. The CDR3 spells CASSLGLAGKQFF. The CDR3, as DNA: TGTGCCAGCAGCTTAGGGTTAGCGGGGAAGCAGTTCTTC. Full variable domain (missing parts from reference TRBV11-1 and TRBJ2-1): EAEVAQSPRYKITEKSQAVAFWCDPISGHATLYWYRQILGQGPELLVQFQDESVVDDSQLPKDRFSAERLKGVDSTLKIQPAELGDSAMYLCASSLGLAGKQFFGPGTRLTVL.

This chain joins TRBV19 and TRBJ2-7; D tentatively reads TRBD1 or TRBD2 (5 bases each). The CDR3 contains 14 residues. The V gene lost 5 bases and the J gene lost 3 bases, with 14 bases spanning the gap. The germline V gene encodes CDR1 LNHDA and CDR2 SQIVND (reference sequence). The DNA of the CDR3 is TGTGCCAGTAGTGAGGGACCCTTCTACTACGAGCAGTACTTC. It yields the protein CASSEGPFYYEQYF.

The rearrangement uses TRBV15 and TRBJ1-5; a possible D gene is TRBD1 (5 bases). This CDR3 comprises 16 residues. Looked up from germline, CDR1 is LNHNV and CDR2 is YYDKDF (reference sequence). V lost 1 base and J 2 bases, leaving 12 bases between the germline ends. The CDR3 is CATSRGNRSGNQPQHF. CDR3 sequence (DNA): TGTGCCACCAGCAGAGGGAACAGGAGCGGCAATCAGCCCCAGCATTTT.

This sequence joins TRBV4-1 and TRBJ1-4; D call uncertain. V shed 0 bases and J shed 8 bases, with 10 bases lying between them. Germline-derived CDR1 and CDR2 are MGHRA and YSYEKL. The CDR3 runs to 14 residues. In nucleotides, the CDR3 is TGCGCCAGCAGCCAAGAAGTAGGGCGGGAAAAACTGTTTTTT. This translates into CASSQEVGREKLFF.